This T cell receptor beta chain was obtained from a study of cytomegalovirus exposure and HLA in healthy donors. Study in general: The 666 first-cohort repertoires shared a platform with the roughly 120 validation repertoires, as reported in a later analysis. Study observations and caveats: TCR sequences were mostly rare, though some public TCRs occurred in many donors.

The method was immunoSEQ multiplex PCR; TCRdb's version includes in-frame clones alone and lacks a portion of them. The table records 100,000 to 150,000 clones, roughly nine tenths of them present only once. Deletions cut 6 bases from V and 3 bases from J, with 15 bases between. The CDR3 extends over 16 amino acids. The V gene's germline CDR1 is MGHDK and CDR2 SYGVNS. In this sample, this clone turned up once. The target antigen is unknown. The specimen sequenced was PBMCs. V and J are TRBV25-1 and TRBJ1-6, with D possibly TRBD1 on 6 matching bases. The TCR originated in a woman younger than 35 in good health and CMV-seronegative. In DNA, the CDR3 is TGTGCCAGCAGGGGACGTTCAGGGGTCTATAATTCACCCCTCCACTTT. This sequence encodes CASRGRSGVYNSPLHF.